This entry describes one T cell receptor beta chain. Its antigen specificity is not known. The input lacks base qualities; no much larger clone sits a single base away. This was a case-control study nested in a cohort of healthcare workers in London, UK, who had nasopharyngeal swab PCR tests and blood samples taken every week. Healthcare workers were recruited between 23 and 31 March 2020, during the week of the UK lockdown, and were followed weekly for up to roughly 16 weeks. This entry is derived from a study of early T cells in non-severe SARS-CoV-2 infection (dated by TCRdb to about 2021). With regard to the full study: Because TCR sequencing was done on bulk RNA from unsorted whole blood, the alpha and beta chains could not be paired. The research as a whole found: VDJdb matching was skewed toward anti-spike CD8 responses, so virus-specific expansions were likely underestimated and private and CD4 specificities were missed.

Libraries were made using 5' RACE. Instrument on record: NextSeq 500. To correct for sequencing error and PCR bias, the TCR library protocol tagged individual cDNA molecules with unique molecular identifiers. Both TCR alpha and beta chains were sequenced, and tight co-correlation was observed between alpha and beta sequence abundances in each sample. The original pipeline was this. V gene, J gene and CDR3 annotation of TCR sequences was performed with Decombinator V4. TCRs were defined as expanded if a significant change between any two time points was detected under a Poisson model with p below 0.0001. TCR abundances were normalised to the total number of TCRs sequenced per sample and expressed as counts per million. MAIT TCRs were defined by TRAV1-2 paired with TRAJ12, TRAJ20 or TRAJ33, and iNKT TCRs by TRAV10 paired with TRAJ18. VDJdb, accessed 1 November 2021, was searched for CMV, EBV and SARS-CoV-2 annotated TCRs, with TCRs annotated for multiple antigens excluded. TCRdb applied fastp at Q25 and MiXCR to the public reads, then kept only in-frame beta chains. Rows merge per CDR3 protein into single entries with the most common DNA and genes. The V and J calls were not made by the authors but by TCRdb's processing. The sample records about 59,000 distinct CDR3 sequences, roughly an eighth of which are singletons. The ten top clones hold roughly 9.3% of the sample.

V is clipped by 2 bases and J by 5 bases, and the sequence between their germline boundaries is 12 bases long. Spanning cysteine to phenylalanine, the CDR3 consists of 15 amino acids. Just the 45-base CDR3 DNA is kept, in frame starting at base 1. The V gene is TRBV12-3 or TRBV12-4 and the J gene is TRBJ1-4, with no D gene named confidently. The sample consisted of whole blood, taken at baseline. This clonotype originated in an adult who was a healthcare worker with PCR-confirmed SARS-CoV-2 infection or an uninfected control (not recorded which). The DNA reads TGTGCCAGCAGTTTATTAGTCGGTTTAAATGAAAAACTGTTTTTT. Its translation reads: CASSLLVGLNEKLFF.